This T cell receptor beta chain was retrieved from a study of blood T cell repertoires in COVID-19. Across the study: Samples came from the United States, Italy and Spain, spanning acute and convalescent COVID-19. PBMCs, B-cell-depleted T cells, or T cells provided the cDNA or gDNA that made up the material.

As originally analysed: By means of reference gene primer amplification, nucleated cell counts were estimated. Data came from immunoSEQ multiplex PCR; TCRdb stores just in-frame clones and leaves some out. V, J and clone size were drawn from that table, and D and trimming were deduced from the DNA. The sample contains approximately 240,000 clones, 75% to 85% of which appear only once. Trimming took off 0 bases at V and 5 bases at J, with 14 bases between the two ends. The CDR3 totals 16 residues. Germline lookup yields CDR1 MNHNY and CDR2 SVGAGI (reference sequence). Sequencing used peripheral blood. The receptor was isolated from a woman aged 40 to 50 who had recovered from COVID-19. The chain combines TRBV6-6 with TRBJ1-5; TRBD1 is a possible D gene (6 bases). The CDR3 region has the DNA TGTGCCAGCAGTTACTCGGGGGGGCAGCCGCATCAGCCCCAGCATTTT. Amino acid sequence: CASSYSGGQPHQPQHF.